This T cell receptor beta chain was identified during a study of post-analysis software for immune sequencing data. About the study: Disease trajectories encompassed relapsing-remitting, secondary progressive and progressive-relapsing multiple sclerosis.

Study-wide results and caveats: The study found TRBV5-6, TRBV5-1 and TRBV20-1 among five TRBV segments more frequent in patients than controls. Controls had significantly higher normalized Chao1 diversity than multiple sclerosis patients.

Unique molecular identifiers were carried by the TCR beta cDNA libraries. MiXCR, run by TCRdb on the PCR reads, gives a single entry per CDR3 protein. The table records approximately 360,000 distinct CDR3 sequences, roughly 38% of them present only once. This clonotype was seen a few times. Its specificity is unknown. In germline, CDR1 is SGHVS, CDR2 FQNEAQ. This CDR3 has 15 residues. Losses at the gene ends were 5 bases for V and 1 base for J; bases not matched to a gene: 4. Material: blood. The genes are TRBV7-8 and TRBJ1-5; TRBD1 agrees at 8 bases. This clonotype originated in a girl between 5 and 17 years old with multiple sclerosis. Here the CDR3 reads CASSRWTGSNQPQHF. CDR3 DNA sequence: TGTGCCAGCAGCAGATGGACAGGGAGCAATCAGCCCCAGCATTTT.